Each of the 22 T cell receptor beta chains below was sequenced from the same sample in a study of graft-versus-host responses after intestinal transplantation. Clones were sequenced by immunoSEQ multiplex PCR, and TCRdb holds only the in-frame ones, with some missing. The sample consists of 25,000 to 35,000 clones, about 85% of them appearing once. The sample here was PBMCs, taken about 15 months after intestinal transplantation. The source of these receptors is a human patient who received an intestinal transplant, so some T cells may come from the graft donor.

The chain combines TRBV5-5 with TRBJ2-1, with D perhaps matching TRBD1 or TRBD2 (6 bases each). CDR1 is SGHKS, CDR2 YYEKEE, per germline (reference sequence). Trimming left V 4 bases short and J 0 bases short, with 14 bases between. The CDR3 runs 16 residues. The CDR3 DNA reads TGTGCCAGCAGCCCCGGACCGGGGGCCTCCTACAATGAGCAGTTCTTC. Translating it yields CASSPGPGASYNEQFF.

This clone was counted between two and nine times. The genes are TRBV5-6 and TRBJ2-7; TRBD2 matches at 10 bases. Trimming took 3 bases from V and 5 from J; bases not matched to a gene: 8. Per germline, CDR1 SGHDT and CDR2 YYEEEE. The CDR3 contains 15 residues. The CDR3 region has the DNA TGTGCCAGCAGCTCTCTTAGCGGGAGGTACAACGAGCAGTACTTC. Residues: CASSSLSGRYNEQYF.

The chain links TRBV5-1 to TRBJ2-7; no firm D call. From germline, CDR1 is SGHRS and CDR2 YFSETQ. The CDR3 length is 14 residues. The V and J ends lost 1 base and 1 base respectively, with 9 bases between them. CDR3 bases: TGCGCCAGCAGCTTGAGAGAACCGTCCTACGAGCAGTACTTC. The encoded protein is CASSLREPSYEQYF.

The rearrangement joins TRBV6-5 to TRBJ2-1; 7 bases align to TRBD1. Trimming at V came to 6 bases and at J to 1 base, leaving 6 bases not matched to a gene. Germline-derived CDR1 and CDR2 are MNHEY and SVGAGI. The CDR3 runs 15 residues. The CDR3 loop is CASRIDRASYNEQFF. In nucleotides, the CDR3 is TGTGCCAGCAGGATCGACAGGGCATCCTACAATGAGCAGTTCTTC.

The J gene is TRBJ2-5, the V gene TRBV7-2; 7 bases map to TRBD2. The J call may be wrong; the DNA end is better matched by TRBJ2-7. CDR1 SGHTA and CDR2 FQGNSA come from the germline V gene. The CDR3 runs to 14 residues. CDR3 sequence (DNA): TGTGCCAGCAGCTTAGGCGGGAGAACCTACGAGCAGTACTTC. Amino acids: CASSLGGRTYEQYF.

V and J are TRBV7-9 and TRBJ1-1, with D maybe TRBD1 (5 bases). V was pared by 4 bases and J by 5 bases, with 11 bases between. Germline-derived CDR1 and CDR2 are SEHNR and FQNEAQ (reference sequence). This CDR3 is 13 amino acids long. In DNA, the CDR3 is TGTGCCAGCAGCTGGGTCCCAGGGACTGAAGCTTTCTTT. The encoded protein is CASSWVPGTEAFF. The variable domain in full, completed from reference TRBV7-9 and TRBJ1-1, reads DTGVSQNPRHKITKRGQNVTFRCDPISEHNRLYWYRQTLGQGPEFLTYFQNEAQLEKSRLLSDRFSAERPKGSFSTLEIQRTEQGDSAMYLCASSWVPGTEAFFGQGTRLTVV.

This clone showed up just once. V gene TRBV14 combines with J gene TRBJ1-1; no clear D gene. This CDR3 region has 14 residues. V shed 1 base and J shed 0 bases, with 6 bases lying between them. Germline V gene lookup returns CDR1 SGHDN and CDR2 FVKESK. The CDR3 DNA reads as TGTGCCAGCAGCCAAGGGGCAGTGAACACTGAAGCTTTCTTT. It specifies CASSQGAVNTEAFF. Looking up the rest from reference TRBV14 and TRBJ1-1 gives the full variable domain: EAGVTQFPSHSVIEKGQTVTLRCDPISGHDNLYWYRRVMGKEIKFLLHFVKESKQDESGMPNNRFLAERTGGTYSTLKVQPAELEDSGVYFCASSQGAVNTEAFFGQGTRLTVV.

The V call is TRBV5-6, the J call TRBJ1-1; D is perhaps TRBD1 (5 bases). CDR1 SGHDT and CDR2 YYEEEE come from the germline V gene. CDR3 length: 13 amino acids. V was clipped by 3 bases and J by 5 bases, with 11 bases between them. In DNA form, the CDR3 reads TGTGCCAGCAGCTATCCTGGGGGGACTGAAGCTTTCTTT. Encoded protein: CASSYPGGTEAFF.

The J gene is TRBJ1-1, the V gene TRBV2; perhaps TRBD1 as D (5 bases). The CDR3 consists of 13 residues. The germline V gene encodes CDR1 SNHLY and CDR2 FYNNEI. V dropped 11 bases and J dropped 0 bases, with 13 bases sitting between them. CDR3 residues: CAVRQRVNTEAFF. CDR3 DNA sequence: TGTGCCGTGAGACAGAGAGTGAACACTGAAGCTTTCTTT.

This clone was observed a handful of times. V is TRBV27 and J is TRBJ2-7, with no clear D. The CDR3 sequence is 14 residues long. Trimming cost V 4 bases and J 0 bases, with 10 bases left between them. Germline values: CDR1 MNHEY, CDR2 SMNVEV (reference sequence). CDR3 sequence: CASSYRGPSYEQYF. CDR3 in DNA: TGTGCCAGCAGTTACCGTGGACCCTCCTACGAGCAGTACTTC.

The chain carries TRBV5-4 and TRBJ2-5, with D tentatively TRBD1 or TRBD2 (5 bases each). The J call may be incorrect, as the DNA end agrees better with TRBJ2-7. The CDR3 runs to 15 residues. Germline V gives CDR1 SGHNT, CDR2 YYREEE (reference sequence). CDR3 sequence (DNA): TGTGCCAGCAGCTTGTACTCCGGGACGTCCTACGAGCAGTACTTC. Its translation is CASSLYSGTSYEQYF.

The V and J genes are TRBV6-5 and TRBJ2-7, with a tentative D call TRBD2 (6 bases). Per the germline V gene, CDR1 is MNHEY and CDR2 is SVGAGI. The CDR3 sequence is 14 residues long. V was shortened by 5 bases and J by 0 bases, with 11 bases between the two germline ends. For the CDR3, the DNA is TGTGCCAGCAGTCGGGACGGGAGCTCCTACGAGCAGTACTTC. Its protein product is CASSRDGSSYEQYF.

This clone is medium-sized (0.01 to 0.1%) within its sample. This chain uses TRBV7-9 with TRBJ2-2; TRBD2 is a possible D gene (5 bases). This CDR3 has 16 residues. Trimming removed 5 bases from V and 4 bases from J, with 17 bases in between. Germline assignment: CDR1 SEHNR and CDR2 FQNEAQ (reference sequence). In DNA, the CDR3 is TGTGCCAGCAGCCCACATCCCGGGATGGCCACCGGGGAGCTGTTTTTT. Its translation is CASSPHPGMATGELFF.

The V and J genes are TRBV2 and TRBJ2-3; the match to TRBD2 covers 8 bases. The length of the CDR3 is 15 residues. CDR1 and CDR2 (germline): SNHLY, FYNNEI. V shed 2 bases, J shed 2 bases, and the junction held 3 bases outside the gene matches. CDR3: CASSELAGHTDTQYF. CDR3 nucleotides: TGTGCCAGCAGTGAACTAGCGGGCCACACAGATACGCAGTATTTT.

The V and J genes are TRBV7-9 and TRBJ2-7; possibly TRBD2 for D (6 bases). V was trimmed by 1 base and J by 4 bases, leaving 14 bases between them. The CDR3 loop spans 15 amino acids. CDR1 SEHNR and CDR2 FQNEAQ come from the germline V gene (reference sequence). The CDR3, as DNA: TGTGCCAGCAGCTTAGTGGCAGCGGGTAGGTACGAGCAGTACTTC. Its protein is CASSLVAAGRYEQYF.

The chain uses TRBV5-1 and TRBJ2-3; no definite D call. The germline gives CDR1 SGHRS, CDR2 YFSETQ. CDR3 length: 14 amino acids. V gave up 4 bases and J gave up 3 bases, with 12 bases separating them. This CDR3 reads CASSARLATDTQYF. CDR3 nucleotides: TGCGCCAGCAGCGCCCGCTTGGCAACAGATACGCAGTATTTT.

V is TRBV18 and J is TRBJ2-1, with 9 bases identical to TRBD1. CDR3 length: 18 residues. Germline CDR1 is KGHSH and CDR2 is LQKENI. V lost 6 bases and J lost 3; bases outside the gene matches: 15. DNA for the CDR3: TGTGCCAGCTCCCGGGGGACAGGGTCCTATTCGTACTACAATGAGCAGTTCTTC. It encodes CASSRGTGSYSYYNEQFF. Together with reference TRBV18 and TRBJ2-1, the CDR3 gives the full variable domain: NAGVMQNPRHLVRRRGQEARLRCSPMKGHSHVYWYRQLPEEGLKFMVYLQKENIIDESGMPKERFSAEFPKEGPSILRIQQVVRGDSAAYFCASSRGTGSYSYYNEQFFGPGTRLTVL.

The CDR3 sequence is CASSESRQADTQYF. For the CDR3, the DNA is TGCGCCAGCAGTGAGTCAAGACAGGCAGATACGCAGTATTTT. This chain joins TRBV10-1 and TRBJ2-3; D is possibly TRBD1 (6 bases). Per germline, CDR1 WNHNN and CDR2 SYGVQD (reference sequence). This CDR3 has 14 residues. V dropped 0 bases and J dropped 4 bases, with 8 bases sitting between them.

This clone was counted a few times. The chain has TRBV28 and TRBJ1-1; D remains unclear. V lost 8 bases to trimming and J lost 0 bases, with 7 bases between them. Germline loops: CDR1 MDHEN, CDR2 SYDVKM. The CDR3 contains 12 residues. The CDR3 nucleotides are TGTGCCAGCGCGACCTTGAACACTGAAGCTTTCTTT. Translating gives CASATLNTEAFF.

The chain combines TRBV6-1 with TRBJ2-7; D might be TRBD1 (6 bases). The V gene's germline CDR1 is MNHNS and CDR2 SASEGT. Trimming took 6 bases from V and 3 from J, leaving 18 bases between them. This CDR3 has 15 residues. Written as DNA, the CDR3 is TGTGCCAGCAGCGTAGGATGGGGGCTAGGCTACGAGCAGTACTTC. Protein sequence: CASSVGWGLGYEQYF.

The V call is TRBV4-1, the J call TRBJ1-4, with D perhaps matching TRBD1 (6 bases). Germline V gives CDR1 MGHRA, CDR2 YSYEKL. This CDR3 contains 16 residues. V lost 6 bases and J 2 bases, leaving 16 bases between the germline ends. The CDR3 DNA is TGCGCCAGCAGTCCATCGTTGGGGGGCACTAATGAAAAACTGTTTTTT. It yields the protein CASSPSLGGTNEKLFF.

The gene calls are TRBV2 and TRBJ1-2, with D tentatively TRBD1 (5 bases). Deletions cut 7 bases from V and 4 bases from J, with 10 bases between. Germline CDR1 is SNHLY and CDR2 is FYNNEI. The CDR3 runs to 12 residues. The CDR3 DNA is TGTGCCAGCACCCGGGACCTCTATGGCTACACCTTC. Protein: CASTRDLYGYTF.